These 3 T cell receptor beta chains were sequenced from one sample in a study of graft-versus-host responses after intestinal transplantation. The repertoire was sequenced with immunoSEQ multiplex PCR; TCRdb's copy has only in-frame clones and lacks some. There are about 20,000 clones in the sample; roughly three quarters occur only once, and approximately 7.6% lies in the top ten. The graft tissue was processed, and this released both intraepithelial and lamina propria lymphocytes. The specimen was ileum tissue, collected about 3 weeks after intestinal transplant. The receptors were sampled from a human patient who received an intestinal transplant, so some T cells may come from the graft donor.

The rearrangement links TRBV7-9 to TRBJ2-2; 7 nucleotides align to TRBD1. Germline CDR1 and CDR2: SEHNR and FQNEAQ (reference sequence). This CDR3 is 16 amino acids long. V lost 5 bases to trimming and J lost 3 bases; unmatched junction nucleotides: 9. DNA for the CDR3: TGTGCCAGCAGCCGATCCGGACAGGAACACACCGGGGAGCTGTTTTTT. Its translation is CASSRSGQEHTGELFF.

The V and J genes are TRBV7-9 and TRBJ2-5; the D gene is possibly TRBD1 (6 bases). V lost 2 bases and J lost 5, with 9 bases in between. Germline CDR1 is SEHNR and CDR2 is FQNEAQ (reference sequence). The CDR3 contains 13 residues. The CDR3 region has the DNA TGTGCCAGCAGCTTACAGGGGCTCGAGACCCAGTACTTC. Translating gives CASSLQGLETQYF.

The chain recombines TRBV6-5 with TRBJ2-7; 9 bases are shared with TRBD2. The J segment lost 7 bases and the V segment lost 2 bases, leaving 9 bases of the junction unmatched. CDR3 size: 15 residues. The germline CDR1 and CDR2 sequences are MNHEY and SVGAGI. The CDR3 is CASSYGGGAIGEQYF. The CDR3 DNA reads TGTGCCAGCAGTTACGGCGGGGGGGCCATTGGAGAGCAGTACTTC.